Described below is a single T cell receptor (beta chain) sequence and its context. Its antigen remains unidentified. Base qualities are missing; no much larger clone stands one base away. This sample was included in a study of cytomegalovirus exposure and HLA in healthy donors (dated by TCRdb to the late 2010s). Study-level background: According to a later analysis, one platform produced both the approximately 110 validation repertoires and the roughly 660 repertoires of the first cohort. Besides the first cohort of 666 subjects, a separate validation cohort made up of over 100 different subjects was used. High-throughput TCR immunosequencing, statistical association of individual TCRs with disease status, and machine learning were combined to predict cytomegalovirus infection status. The study was designed to test whether signatures of past pathogen exposure could be identified by cataloging public T cell receptors.

The library came from the immunoSEQ multiplex PCR assay. The source study handled its data this way. A statistical classification framework was built for diagnosing cytomegalovirus status from the catalog of TCR beta chain sequences. The clones in this table, taken by TCRdb from immuneACCESS, are in-frame only. Not every clone is retained; where verified, under half of the shortfall comes from an unresolved V gene, and the cause of the rest is unknown. D and trimming were read from the DNA, whereas the V and J calls and clone size are those reported in that table. The sample records more than 45,000 clones, roughly nine tenths of which are singletons. 15% of the sample is taken by the ten largest. Separate from the approximately 700-subject first cohort, the validation cohort of some 130 subjects was the group to which the donors belonged. Ends trimmed: V by 3 bases, J by 4 bases; bases unmatched to a gene: 4. Inclusive of the bounding cysteine and phenylalanine, the CDR3 is 15 residues long. The retained sequence is limited to the CDR3, 45 bases, with the frame set at the first base. Per the germline V gene (reference sequence), LNHDA is the CDR1 and SQIVND is the CDR2.

Here is what the overall study found, with its caveats: A later analysis had no HLA typing for the validation cohort, so co-occurrence there was scored across all 130 or so repertoires. In the study, 150 to 200 TCR beta chains were listed as associated with cytomegalovirus. A few of the identified cytomegalovirus-associated TCR beta chains were confirmed in vitro to be specific for cytomegalovirus antigens. While some public TCRs were present in many individuals, most TCR sequences turned up only very rarely across donors. The authors suggested that the approach could potentially be generalized to other disease states and immunological phenotypes. The classifier was reported to diagnose cytomegalovirus status with high specificity and sensitivity in both the original cohort and the validation cohort. A later analysis found that TCRs clustered in the first cohort also tended to co-occur in the 95 to 150 validation repertoires, with just under 95% of cluster scores above 0.

The clonotype originates from a woman between 18 and 29 years old in good health and CMV-seronegative. Material: PBMCs. The chain is assembled from TRBV19 and TRBJ2-1; the central 9 bases match TRBD1. For the CDR3, the sequence is CASSIGTGFYNEQFF. Read as DNA, the sequence is TGTGCCAGTAGTATCGGGACAGGGTTTTACAATGAGCAGTTCTTC.